The 19 T cell receptor beta chains in this list originate from one sample, sequenced in a study of OX40 agonist ivuxolimab in advanced cancers. This table comes from immunoSEQ multiplex PCR, and its TCRdb copy is limited to in-frame clones, with some not included. The profile shows around 58,000 clones, 80% to 85% of them singletons. The sample consisted of CD4+ or CD8+ T cells sorted from blood, taken in a trial of the OX40 agonist ivuxolimab. All receptors come from an adult with an advanced solid tumor such as melanoma, head and neck, liver or kidney cancer.

The rearrangement joins TRBV5-1 to TRBJ2-3; maybe TRBD2 (7 bases). CDR1 SGHRS and CDR2 YFSETQ come from the germline V gene. This CDR3 region has 17 residues. The germline V and J ends were trimmed by 0 bases and 6 bases, with 20 bases remaining between them. The CDR3 loop reads CASSLAYFGGGQDTQYF. CDR3 in DNA: TGCGCCAGCAGCTTGGCCTATTTTGGGGGGGGCCAGGATACGCAGTATTTT. The whole variable domain, filled in from reference TRBV5-1 and TRBJ2-3, reads KAGVTQTPRYLIKTRGQQVTLSCSPISGHRSVSWYQQTPGQGLQFLFEYFSETQRNKGNFPGRFSGRQFSNSRSEMNVSTLELGDSALYLCASSLAYFGGGQDTQYFGPGTRLTVL.

The chain joins TRBV7-2 to TRBJ1-1; TRBD1 is a possible D gene (6 bases). This CDR3 comprises 15 residues. CDR1 SGHTA and CDR2 FQGNSA come from the germline V gene. V shed 5 bases and J shed 4 bases, with 17 bases lying between them. The CDR3 reads CASSPAGAGVTEAFF. CDR3 coding DNA: TGTGCCAGCAGCCCGGCCGGGGCAGGGGTCACTGAAGCTTTCTTT. The full variable domain, its missing parts supplied by reference TRBV7-2 and TRBJ1-1, is GAGVSQSPSNKVTEKGKDVELRCDPISGHTALYWYRQSLGQGLEFLIYFQGNSAPDKSGLPSDRFSAERTGGSVSTLTIQRTQQEDSAVYLCASSPAGAGVTEAFFGQGTRLTVV.

This clone was recorded once. This chain connects TRBV2 to TRBJ1-1; tentative D call: TRBD1 (5 bases). The CDR3 is made up of 14 amino acids. Germline CDR1 is SNHLY and CDR2 is FYNNEI. Between the trimmed V and J ends, which lost 6 bases and 8 bases, there was a span of 19 bases. CDR3 residues: CASRYRSSVAEAFF. Written as DNA, the CDR3 is TGTGCCAGCAGATACAGGTCTTCGGTTGCCGAAGCTTTCTTT. The full variable domain, completed using reference TRBV2 and TRBJ1-1, is EPEVTQTPSHQVTQMGQEVILRCVPISNHLYFYWYRQILGQKVEFLVSFYNNEISEKSEIFDDQFSVERPDGSNFTLKIRSTKLEDSAMYFCASRYRSSVAEAFFGQGTRLTVV.

The V and J genes are TRBV28 and TRBJ2-4; weak D call: TRBD2 (5 bases). The germline CDR1 and CDR2 sequences are MDHEN and SYDVKM. V was trimmed by 3 bases and J by 6 bases, leaving 12 bases between them. CDR3 length: 14 residues. CDR3 sequence: CASSFVGAGNIQYF. As DNA, the CDR3 is TGTGCCAGCAGTTTTGTGGGCGCGGGAAACATTCAGTACTTC.

The chain uses TRBV6-1 and TRBJ2-1, with D possibly TRBD2 on 5 matching bases. The CDR3 length is 15 residues. V was cut by 4 bases and J by 0 bases, with 10 bases left in between. Germline assignment: CDR1 MNHNS and CDR2 SASEGT. In DNA form, the CDR3 reads TGTGCCAGCAGTGTCTCACTAGGCTCCTACAATGAGCAGTTCTTC. It codes for CASSVSLGSYNEQFF.

The gene calls are TRBV6-1 and TRBJ1-1; the D gene is possibly TRBD1 (5 bases). Germline V CDR1 and CDR2: MNHNS, SASEGT. The CDR3 has 14 residues. V dropped 4 bases and J dropped 0 bases, with 9 bases sitting between them. CDR3 protein: CASSGDRLNTEAFF. CDR3 bases: TGTGCCAGCAGTGGAGACAGACTGAACACTGAAGCTTTCTTT.

J is TRBJ1-1 and V is TRBV19; D not resolved. CDR1 and CDR2 (germline): LNHDA, SQIVND (reference sequence). Trimming cost V 4 bases and J 1 base, with 7 bases left between them. This CDR3 is built from 13 residues. Here the CDR3 DNA reads TGTGCCAGTAGTAACGGAAGGAACACTGAAGCTTTCTTT. This gives the protein CASSNGRNTEAFF.

The chain uses TRBV2 and TRBJ2-2; D is unclear. The V gene lost 2 bases and the J gene lost 7 bases, with 11 bases spanning the gap. In germline, CDR1 is SNHLY, CDR2 FYNNEI. The CDR3 totals 14 residues. For the CDR3, the DNA is TGTGCCAGCAGTGAAAGGACGACCATCGGGGAGCTGTTTTTT. Translated, it gives CASSERTTIGELFF.

This rearrangement joins TRBV5-1 to TRBJ1-1, with a tentative D call TRBD1 (5 bases). Trimming left V 6 bases short and J 1 base short, with 19 bases between. CDR1 is SGHRS and CDR2 is YFSETQ in the germline V gene. The CDR3 is 16 residues long. The CDR3 DNA reads TGCGCCAGCACAAGCCGACCGGACACGCCGAACACTGAAGCTTTCTTT. The encoded protein is CASTSRPDTPNTEAFF.

As regards this clone: Its ends do not fully match the called genes, so a read error is possible. V is TRBV5-1 and J is TRBJ2-4; 9 nucleotides align to TRBD1. The germline CDR1 and CDR2 sequences are SGHRS and YFSETQ. There are 14 residues in the CDR3. CDR3 amino acids: CASSPGTGPLGADF. CDR3 nucleotide sequence: TGCGCCAGCAGCCCCGGGACAGGGCCCCTTGGGGCGGACTTC.

DNA for the CDR3: TGCGCCAGCAGCCAAGGGCTTTCGGGACAGGGGATACGCAATGAGCAGTTCTTC. Translated, it gives CASSQGLSGQGIRNEQFF. The chain recombines TRBV4-3 with TRBJ2-1, with TRBD1 matching over 10 bases. Germline V gives CDR1 LGHNA, CDR2 YSLEER. V lost 1 base to trimming and J lost 6 bases; unmatched junction nucleotides: 12. The CDR3 covers 18 residues.

This clone is labeled medium-sized. The chain uses TRBV4-1 and TRBJ2-7; no clear D. Germline assignment: CDR1 MGHRA and CDR2 YSYEKL. The CDR3 is made up of 13 amino acids. Trimming removed 1 base from V and 0 bases from J, with 4 bases in between. CDR3 sequence: CASSQAVSYEQYF. The CDR3 nucleotides read TGCGCCAGCAGCCAAGCAGTCTCCTACGAGCAGTACTTC.

This rearrangement joins TRBV27 to TRBJ2-7; D gene unclear. The germline CDR1 and CDR2 sequences are MNHEY and SMNVEV (reference sequence). The CDR3 extends over 11 amino acids. The ends were cut back, 6 bases at V and 6 bases at J, with 9 bases in the middle. This chain's CDR3 is CASSLWGEQYF. CDR3 DNA sequence: TGTGCCAGCAGCCTATGGGGCGAGCAGTACTTC.

The chain employs TRBV5-1 and TRBJ1-4, with 11 bases that match TRBD1. Germline V gives CDR1 SGHRS, CDR2 YFSETQ. V dropped 4 bases and J dropped 8; count of bases not matched to a gene: 7. CDR3 length: 15 residues. Here the CDR3 reads CASSTDRGPGEKLFF. In DNA form, the CDR3 reads TGCGCCAGCAGCACGGACAGGGGGCCGGGAGAAAAACTGTTTTTT.

J is TRBJ2-2 and V is TRBV7-7; D unresolved. The germline V gene has CDR1 SSHAT and CDR2 FNYEAQ (reference sequence). V was clipped by 3 bases and J by 5 bases, with 7 bases between them. CDR3 length equals 13 residues. The chain's CDR3 is CASSLDRTGELFF. In nucleotides, the CDR3 is TGTGCCAGCAGCTTGGATCGGACCGGGGAGCTGTTTTTT.

V usage is TRBV7-2 and J usage is TRBJ2-3; 8 bases match TRBD2. With V trimmed by 3 bases and J by 2 bases, 7 bases remained unmatched. The CDR3 is made up of 16 amino acids. Germline V CDR1 and CDR2: SGHTA, FQGNSA. DNA for the CDR3: TGTGCCAGCAGCTTCGCGGGGGGACAAACCACAGATACGCAGTATTTT. Translated, it gives CASSFAGGQTTDTQYF.

The chain recombines TRBV14 with TRBJ2-2; no firm D call. Trimming stripped 3 bases from V and 4 bases from J, with 9 bases between. In germline, CDR1 is SGHDN, CDR2 FVKESK. The CDR3 consists of 14 residues. CDR3 protein: CASSHNVGTGELFF. As DNA, the CDR3 is TGTGCCAGCAGCCATAATGTCGGCACCGGGGAGCTGTTTTTT. Using reference TRBV14 and TRBJ2-2 for the parts outside the CDR3, the full variable domain is EAGVTQFPSHSVIEKGQTVTLRCDPISGHDNLYWYRRVMGKEIKFLLHFVKESKQDESGMPNNRFLAERTGGTYSTLKVQPAELEDSGVYFCASSHNVGTGELFFGEGSRLTVL.

The rearrangement joins TRBV5-4 to TRBJ1-1; no definite D call. V lost 2 bases and J lost 0, with 8 bases in between. The CDR3 length is 14 residues. CDR1 and CDR2 from the germline V gene are SGHNT and YYREEE (reference sequence). The CDR3 region is CASSFNLMNTEAFF. Here the CDR3 DNA reads TGTGCCAGCAGCTTTAACCTCATGAACACTGAAGCTTTCTTT.

This chain uses TRBV4-1 with TRBJ1-4; weak D call: TRBD1 (5 bases). The CDR3 contains 15 residues. V gave up 7 bases and J gave up 0 bases, with 12 bases separating them. Germline values: CDR1 MGHRA, CDR2 YSYEKL. CDR3 sequence reads: CASMGDPSTNEKLFF. CDR3 DNA: TGCGCCAGCATGGGGGATCCCTCAACTAATGAAAAACTGTTTTTT.